The 8 T cell receptor beta chains presented below share a single source sample, sequenced in a study of neoadjuvant anti-PD-1 for oral cavity cancer. TCRdb's copy holds only in-frame clones and misses some; the assay was immunoSEQ multiplex PCR. The profile covers just under 70,000 clones, with 80% to 90% appearing a single time and 3% to 3.5% taken by the ten largest. Time point described: after neoadjuvant nivolumab, at surgical resection. Here the sequenced sample was PBMCs, taken after nivolumab (anti-PD-1) treatment. The receptor set was obtained from a person aged 40 to 85 with oral cavity squamous cell carcinoma.

This chain uses TRBV7-9 with TRBJ2-5; D may be TRBD1 or TRBD2 (6 bases each). The ends were cut back, 8 bases at V and 1 base at J, with 11 bases in the middle. Germline CDR1 reads SEHNR; CDR2 reads FQNEAQ (reference sequence). The CDR3 is 13 residues long. CDR3 DNA: TGTGCCAGCTTAGGGGGGCGCCAAGAGACCCAGTACTTC. Its translation: CASLGGRQETQYF. Variable domain in full (rest from reference TRBV7-9 and TRBJ2-5): DTGVSQNPRHKITKRGQNVTFRCDPISEHNRLYWYRQTLGQGPEFLTYFQNEAQLEKSRLLSDRFSAERPKGSFSTLEIQRTEQGDSAMYLCASLGGRQETQYFGPGTRLLVL.

The CDR3, as DNA: TGTGCCTGGAGTGTATATAGGACGGTCTATGGCTACACCTTC. Its protein product is CAWSVYRTVYGYTF. The rearrangement uses TRBV30 and TRBJ1-2; no definite D call. Between the trimmed V and J ends, which lost 0 bases and 4 bases, there was a span of 12 bases. This CDR3 has 14 residues. Germline values: CDR1 GTSNPN, CDR2 SVGIG (reference sequence).

This clone has more than one count but fewer than ten. The chain combines TRBV6-6 with TRBJ2-2; 7 bases line up with TRBD1. The CDR3 is 14 residues long. Germline V CDR1 and CDR2: MNHNY, SVGAGI (reference sequence). With 4 bases clipped from V and 5 bases from J, the junction kept 4 bases outside the gene matches. Here the CDR3 DNA reads TGTGCCAGCAGTTCCAGGGGGTGGACCGGGGAGCTGTTTTTT. Translation: CASSSRGWTGELFF.

This chain links TRBV9 with TRBJ2-3; D call uncertain. CDR3 length: 16 amino acids. V shed 4 bases and J shed 3 bases, with 18 bases lying between them. Germline-derived CDR1 and CDR2 are SGDLS and YYNGEE. The CDR3 nucleotides read TGTGCCAGCAGCACAGAACCGGGCCCCGGGACAGATACGCAGTATTTT. Translation: CASSTEPGPGTDTQYF. Full variable domain (remainder filled in from reference TRBV9 and TRBJ2-3): DSGVTQTPKHLITATGQRVTLRCSPRSGDLSVYWYQQSLDQGLQFLIQYYNGEERAKGNILERFSAQQFPDLHSELNLSSLELGDSALYFCASSTEPGPGTDTQYFGPGTRLTVL.

The chain links TRBV7-9 to TRBJ1-2; D is perhaps TRBD1 (6 bases). The CDR3 spans 14 residues. Germline V gene data show CDR1 as SEHNR and CDR2 as FQNEAQ (reference sequence). V was clipped by 5 bases and J by 8 bases, with 18 bases between them. In DNA form, the CDR3 reads TGTGCCAGCAGCCCAGGACAGACGGCGGGAGGCTACACCTTC. This gives the protein CASSPGQTAGGYTF.

The chain has TRBV7-9 and TRBJ1-4, with 8 nucleotides matching TRBD1. The CDR3 consists of 15 residues. CDR1 is SEHNR and CDR2 is FQNEAQ in the germline V gene (reference sequence). V gave up 5 bases and J gave up 8 bases; unmatched junction bases: 10. The DNA for the CDR3 is TGTGCCAGCAGCGCCAATGGACAGGGTGCGGAAAAACTGTTTTTT. As protein: CASSANGQGAEKLFF.

The chain combines TRBV13 with TRBJ2-1; TRBD1 aligns across 9 bases. This CDR3 contains 15 residues. CDR1 and CDR2 (germline): PRHDT, FYEKMQ (reference sequence). J gave up 6 bases and V 6 bases, and 9 bases lay outside the gene matches. CDR3 bases: TGTGCCAGCAGAGGATTAGGGACAGGGTCCAATGAGCAGTTCTTC. Translation: CASRGLGTGSNEQFF.

This chain connects TRBV30 to TRBJ2-5; D could derive from TRBD1 or TRBD2 (6 bases each). Looked up from germline, CDR1 is GTSNPN and CDR2 is SVGIG (reference sequence). This CDR3 comprises 18 residues. V gave up 0 bases and J gave up 5 bases, with 25 bases separating them. The CDR3 DNA sequence: TGTGCCTGGAGTGTACGGAGTAGGATGGGGGGCGTTTCGGAGACCCAGTACTTC. Its translation: CAWSVRSRMGGVSETQYF.